This is a list of T cell receptor beta chains from one sample in a study of T cell responses to AZD1222 COVID-19 vaccine. TCRdb's table, derived via immunoSEQ multiplex PCR, lists solely in-frame clones and lacks some. The data hold fewer than 200,000 clones, with about 91% observed a single time. The sequencing used peripheral blood, collected on day 0 of MenACWY control vaccination. The receptors here all came from an adult in good health. Both conserved end residues are part of each CDR3. A D gene is named only where the DNA matches it firmly. Not all rows give a size; the values are once, few, many and, for expanded clones, a class.

clone_size	v_call	d_call	j_call	cdr3_aa	cdr3_nt
.	TRBV6-4	.	TRBJ2-2	CASSASWGTGELFF	TGTGCCAGCAGTGCCAGTTGGGGCACCGGGGAGCTGTTTTTT
.	TRBV9	.	TRBJ2-2	CASSVGGVTELFF	TGTGCCAGCAGCGTAGGCGGGGTGACGGAGCTGTTTTTT
.	TRBV28	.	TRBJ2-5	CASTFQRETQYF	TGTGCCAGCACCTTCCAACGGGAGACCCAGTACTTC
few	TRBV9	.	TRBJ2-4	CASSVGGAKNIQYF	TGTGCCAGCAGCGTAGGGGGAGCCAAAAACATTCAGTACTTC
once	TRBV27	.	TRBJ1-2	CASSPARFINYGYTF	TGTGCCAGCAGTCCCGCGAGGTTCATTAACTATGGCTACACCTTC
.	TRBV7-6	.	TRBJ2-1	CASSFEGDEQFF	TGTGCCAGCAGCTTCGAGGGCGATGAGCAGTTCTTC
.	TRBV18	TRBD1	TRBJ1-2	CASSSTGGYGYTF	TGTGCCAGCTCATCGACAGGGGGCTACGGCTACACCTTC
.	TRBV5-6	.	TRBJ2-5	CASSKQGLWETQYF	TGTGCCAGCAGCAAACAGGGCCTGTGGGAGACCCAGTACTTC
.	TRBV24-1	.	TRBJ2-7	CATSDGPSNEQYF	TGTGCCACCAGTGATGGGCCCTCCAACGAGCAGTACTTC
once	TRBV24-1	TRBD2	TRBJ2-3	CATSDQSNPGRDTQYF	TGTGCCACCAGTGACCAGTCCAACCCCGGGAGGGATACGCAGTATTTT
.	TRBV6-5	.	TRBJ2-1	CASSYSIRSRDNEQFF	TGTGCCAGCAGTTACTCGATTAGAAGTAGGGACAATGAGCAGTTCTTC
.	TRBV28	TRBD2	TRBJ2-5	CASSFITLLAGGGETQYF	TGTGCCAGCAGTTTTATTACCCTACTAGCGGGAGGGGGAGAGACCCAGTACTTC
.	TRBV11-2	TRBD2	TRBJ2-1	CASSRLAGLYNEQFF	TGTGCCAGCAGCCGTCTAGCGGGCCTTTACAATGAGCAGTTCTTC
.	TRBV3-1/TRBV3-2	TRBD2	TRBJ2-1	CASSQDMVAGGREQFF	TGTGCCAGCAGCCAAGATATGGTAGCGGGAGGGCGCGAGCAGTTCTTC
once	TRBV18	TRBD1	TRBJ1-5	CASSRNSGTGGRGPQHF	TGTGCCAGCTCACGCAACTCCGGGACAGGGGGCCGTGGGCCCCAGCATTTT
.	TRBV5-1	TRBD1	TRBJ1-1	CASRTSGGLSEAFF	TGCGCCAGCAGAACCTCAGGGGGCTTATCTGAAGCTTTCTTT
.	TRBV19	.	TRBJ2-1	CASSIGAGRSYNEQFF	TGTGCCAGTAGTATAGGGGCGGGGAGGTCCTACAATGAGCAGTTCTTC
.	TRBV6-2/TRBV6-3	.	TRBJ1-2	CASSSGLTIAMNGGYTF	TGTGCCAGCAGTTCAGGACTCACGATCGCAATGAACGGGGGCTACACCTTC
.	TRBV19	.	TRBJ1-4	CASSPSTAGRNEKLFF	TGTGCCAGTAGTCCAAGCACCGCGGGAAGAAATGAAAAACTGTTTTTT
.	TRBV19	.	TRBJ1-4	CASSIRGAREKLFF	TGTGCCAGTAGTATAAGAGGTGCTCGCGAAAAACTGTTTTTT
once	TRBV19	TRBD2	TRBJ2-3	CASMRSGRPTASTDTQYF	TGTGCCAGTATGAGGAGCGGGAGGCCCACCGCCAGCACAGATACGCAGTATTTT
.	TRBV4-3	TRBD2	TRBJ2-7	CASSRQLAGGSYEQYF	TGCGCCAGCAGCCGACAACTAGCGGGGGGGTCCTACGAGCAGTACTTC
once	TRBV19	TRBD1	TRBJ1-3	CASRTGRGNTIYF	TGTGCCAGTCGGACAGGGCGCGGAAACACCATATATTTT
.	TRBV2	.	TRBJ2-1	CASSETPEQGEQFF	TGTGCCAGCAGTGAAACTCCGGAACAGGGTGAGCAGTTCTTC
.	TRBV14	.	TRBJ1-1	CASSQTLGTEAFF	TGTGCCAGCAGCCAAACCCTGGGGACTGAAGCTTTCTTT
.	TRBV24-1	.	TRBJ1-5	CATQGSNQPQHF	TGTGCCACGCAGGGTAGCAATCAGCCCCAGCATTTT
.	TRBV11-3	.	TRBJ1-1	CASSLARGAEAFF	TGTGCCAGCAGCTTAGCTAGGGGCGCTGAAGCTTTCTTT
.	TRBV15	TRBD1	TRBJ1-3	CATSRGRGLDGNTIYF	TGTGCCACCAGCAGAGGCAGGGGGCTTGATGGAAACACCATATATTTT
.	TRBV7-8	.	TRBJ1-5	CASSLNPVIYSNQPQHF	TGTGCCAGCAGCTTAAATCCAGTGATCTATAGCAATCAGCCCCAGCATTTT
.	TRBV5-5	TRBD2	TRBJ2-1	CASSLGPGGLAPYNEQFF	TGTGCCAGCAGCTTGGGCCCCGGGGGACTAGCGCCTTACAATGAGCAGTTCTTC
.	TRBV5-1	TRBD2	TRBJ2-2	CASSQSASGRSGELFF	TGCGCCAGCAGCCAGAGTGCTAGCGGGAGGTCCGGGGAGCTGTTTTTT
.	TRBV3-1/TRBV3-2	.	TRBJ2-1	CASSPSWRGNEQFF	TGTGCCAGCAGCCCTAGTTGGAGGGGCAATGAGCAGTTCTTC
.	TRBV7-2	.	TRBJ2-1	CASSLAMAGYNEQFF	TGTGCCAGCAGCTTAGCTATGGCGGGATACAATGAGCAGTTCTTC
.	TRBV27	.	TRBJ1-5	CASSNDGNQPQHF	TGTGCCAGCAGTAACGATGGCAATCAGCCCCAGCATTTT
.	TRBV5-1	TRBD1	TRBJ1-1	CASSRGQENTEAFF	TGCGCCAGCAGCCGGGGACAGGAGAACACTGAAGCTTTCTTT
.	TRBV7-2	TRBD2	TRBJ2-7	CASSEGPGLTYEQYF	TGTGCCAGCAGCGAAGGACCGGGACTAACCTACGAGCAGTACTTC
once	TRBV12-2	.	TRBJ1-5	CASRLEGMGGEGQPQHF	TGTGCAAGTCGGTTAGAAGGGATGGGGGGCGAGGGTCAGCCCCAGCATTTT
.	TRBV7-9	.	TRBJ1-4	CASSPSIRETNEKLFF	TGTGCCAGCAGCCCTAGTATCCGGGAAACTAATGAAAAACTGTTTTTT
.	TRBV5-1	.	TRBJ2-5	CASSPGKQGRAFQETQYF	TGCGCCAGCAGCCCAGGGAAACAGGGAAGGGCTTTCCAAGAGACCCAGTACTTC
.	TRBV27	.	TRBJ1-4	CASSEGLGGEKLFF	TGTGCCAGCAGCGAGGGGCTGGGGGGTGAAAAACTGTTTTTT
.	TRBV19	.	TRBJ1-2	CASSIENYGYTF	TGTGCCAGTAGTATAGAAAACTATGGCTACACCTTC
.	TRBV25-1	TRBD1	TRBJ1-4	CASSGWTGRGEKLFF	TGTGCCAGCAGTGGATGGACAGGGAGAGGGGAAAAACTGTTTTTT
.	TRBV10-3	.	TRBJ2-2	CAIRKSPGTGELFF	TGTGCCATCAGAAAGTCTCCCGGGACCGGGGAGCTGTTTTTT
.	TRBV11-3	.	TRBJ1-1	CASSYGRRGAFF	TGTGCCAGCAGCTACGGACGGAGGGGAGCTTTCTTT
many	TRBV27	TRBD2	TRBJ2-7	CASSQEGGRGYEQYF	TGTGCCAGCAGTCAAGAGGGCGGGAGGGGTTACGAGCAGTACTTC
.	TRBV9	.	TRBJ1-1	CASSTMGDTEAFF	TGTGCCAGCAGTACCATGGGGGACACTGAAGCTTTCTTT
.	TRBV19	.	TRBJ2-5	CASSSTGTAKETQYF	TGTGCCAGTAGTTCAACCGGGACTGCAAAAGAGACCCAGTACTTC
.	TRBV11-2	TRBD1	TRBJ2-6	CASSLVFGRGSGANVLTF	TGTGCCAGCAGCTTAGTTTTTGGCAGGGGGTCTGGGGCCAACGTCCTGACTTTC
.	TRBV5-1	TRBD1	TRBJ1-2	CASSLPGTGSYGYTF	TGCGCCAGCAGCTTGCCCGGGACAGGATCATATGGCTACACCTTC
.	TRBV18	.	TRBJ2-5	CASSPPPGSGHQETQYF	TGTGCCAGCTCTCCCCCGCCGGGAAGCGGCCACCAAGAGACCCAGTACTTC
.	TRBV7-6	.	TRBJ2-7	CASSLWGVGSEQYF	TGTGCCAGCAGCTTATGGGGGGTTGGGAGTGAGCAGTACTTC
.	TRBV15	TRBD2	TRBJ2-2	CATSRVTSGAPGELFF	TGTGCCACCAGCAGAGTTACTAGCGGGGCCCCAGGGGAGCTGTTTTTT
.	TRBV9	.	TRBJ1-5	CASTAGSNQPQHF	TGTGCCAGCACCGCGGGAAGCAATCAGCCCCAGCATTTT
.	TRBV9	.	TRBJ1-6	CASSVDRRDSPLHF	TGTGCCAGCAGCGTAGACCGTAGGGATTCACCCCTCCACTTT